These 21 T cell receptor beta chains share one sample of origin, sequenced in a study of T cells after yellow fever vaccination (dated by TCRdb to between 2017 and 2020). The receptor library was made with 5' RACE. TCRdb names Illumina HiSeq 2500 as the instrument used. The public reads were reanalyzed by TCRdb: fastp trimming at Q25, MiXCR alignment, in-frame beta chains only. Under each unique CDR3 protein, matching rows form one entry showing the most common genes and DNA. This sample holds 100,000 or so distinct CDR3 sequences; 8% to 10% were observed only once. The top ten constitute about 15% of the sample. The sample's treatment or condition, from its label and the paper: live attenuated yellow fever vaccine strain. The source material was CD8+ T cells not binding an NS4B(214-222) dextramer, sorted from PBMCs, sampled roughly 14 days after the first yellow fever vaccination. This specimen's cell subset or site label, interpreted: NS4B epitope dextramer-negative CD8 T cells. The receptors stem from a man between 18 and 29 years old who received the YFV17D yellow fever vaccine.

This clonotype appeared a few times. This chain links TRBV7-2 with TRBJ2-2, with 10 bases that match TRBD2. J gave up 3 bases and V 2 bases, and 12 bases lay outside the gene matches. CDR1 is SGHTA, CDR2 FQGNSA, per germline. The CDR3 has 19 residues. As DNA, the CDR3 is TGTGCCAGCAGCTTACCGTGGGAGCGGGGGGGCCGGGACACCGGGGAGCTGTTTTTT. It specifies CASSLPWERGGRDTGELFF.

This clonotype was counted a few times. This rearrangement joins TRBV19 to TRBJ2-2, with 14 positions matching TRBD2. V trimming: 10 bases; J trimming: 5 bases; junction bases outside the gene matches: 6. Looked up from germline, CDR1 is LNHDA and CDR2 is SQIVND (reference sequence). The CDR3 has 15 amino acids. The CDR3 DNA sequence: TGTGCCACGGGACTAGCGGGGGTAGGGACCGGGGAGCTGTTTTTT. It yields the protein CATGLAGVGTGELFF. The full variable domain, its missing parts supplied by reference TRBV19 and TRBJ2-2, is DGGITQSPKYLFRKEGQNVTLSCEQNLNHDAMYWYRQDPGQGLRLIYYSQIVNDFQKGDIAEGYSVSREKKESFPLTVTSAQKNPTAFYLCATGLAGVGTGELFFGEGSRLTVL.

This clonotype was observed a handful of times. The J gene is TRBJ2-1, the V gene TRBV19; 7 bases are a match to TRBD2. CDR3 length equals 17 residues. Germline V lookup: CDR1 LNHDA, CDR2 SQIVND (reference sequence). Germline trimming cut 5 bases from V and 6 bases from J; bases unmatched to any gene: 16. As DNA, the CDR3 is TGTGCCAGTAGTCCACGGGTAGCGGGCAGATTAATCAATGAGCAGTTCTTC. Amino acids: CASSPRVAGRLINEQFF.

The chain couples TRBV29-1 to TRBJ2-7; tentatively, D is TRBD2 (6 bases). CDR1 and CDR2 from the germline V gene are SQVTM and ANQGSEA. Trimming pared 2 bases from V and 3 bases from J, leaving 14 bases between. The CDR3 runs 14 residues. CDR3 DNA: TGCAGCGTTGAAAGGCATGGCGGGGACTACGAGCAGTACTTC. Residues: CSVERHGGDYEQYF.

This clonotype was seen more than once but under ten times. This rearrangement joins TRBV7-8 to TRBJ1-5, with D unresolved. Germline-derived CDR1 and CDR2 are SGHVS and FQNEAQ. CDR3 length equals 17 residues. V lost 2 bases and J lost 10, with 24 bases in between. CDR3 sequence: CASSLLGPITQSSPQHF. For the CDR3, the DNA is TGTGCCAGCAGCTTACTCGGACCTATAACCCAATCAAGTCCCCAGCATTTT.

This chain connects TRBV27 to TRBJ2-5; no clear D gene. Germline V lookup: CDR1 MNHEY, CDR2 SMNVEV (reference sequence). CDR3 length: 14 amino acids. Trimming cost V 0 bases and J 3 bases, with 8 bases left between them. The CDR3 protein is CASSLSLVEETQYF. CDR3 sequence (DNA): TGTGCCAGCAGTTTATCGTTGGTGGAAGAGACCCAGTACTTC.

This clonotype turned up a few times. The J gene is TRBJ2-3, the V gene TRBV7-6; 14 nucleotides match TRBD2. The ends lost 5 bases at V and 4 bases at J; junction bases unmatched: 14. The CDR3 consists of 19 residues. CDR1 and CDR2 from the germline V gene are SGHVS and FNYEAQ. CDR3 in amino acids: CASSPMTSGGAFISDTQYF. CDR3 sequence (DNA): TGTGCCAGCAGCCCCATGACTAGCGGGGGGGCCTTCATTTCAGATACGCAGTATTTT. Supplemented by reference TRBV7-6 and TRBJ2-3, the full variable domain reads GAGVSQSPRYKVTKRGQDVALRCDPISGHVSLYWYRQALGQGPEFLTYFNYEAQQDKSGLPNDRFSAERPEGSISTLTIQRTEQRDSAMYRCASSPMTSGGAFISDTQYFGPGTRLTVL.

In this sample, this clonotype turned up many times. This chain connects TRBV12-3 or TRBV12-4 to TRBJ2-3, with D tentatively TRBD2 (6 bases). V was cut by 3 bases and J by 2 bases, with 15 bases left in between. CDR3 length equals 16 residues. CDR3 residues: CASSLSPGLLTDTQYF. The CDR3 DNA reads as TGTGCCAGCAGTTTGTCCCCGGGACTCCTCACAGATACGCAGTATTTT.

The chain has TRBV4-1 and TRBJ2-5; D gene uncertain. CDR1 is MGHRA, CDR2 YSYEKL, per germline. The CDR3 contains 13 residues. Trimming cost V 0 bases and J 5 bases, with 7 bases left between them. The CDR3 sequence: CASSQDYSETQYF. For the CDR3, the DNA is TGCGCCAGCAGCCAAGATTATAGCGAGACCCAGTACTTC.

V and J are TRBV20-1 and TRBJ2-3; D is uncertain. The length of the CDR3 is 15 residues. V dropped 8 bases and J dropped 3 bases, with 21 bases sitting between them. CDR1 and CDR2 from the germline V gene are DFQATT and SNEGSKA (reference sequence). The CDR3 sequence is CSPVGRIETTDTQYF. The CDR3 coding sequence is TGCAGTCCCGTAGGCCGTATCGAAACAACAGATACGCAGTATTTT.

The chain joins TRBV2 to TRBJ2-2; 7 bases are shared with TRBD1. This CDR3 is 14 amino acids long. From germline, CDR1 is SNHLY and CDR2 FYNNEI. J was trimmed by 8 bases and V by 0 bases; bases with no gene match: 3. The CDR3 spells CASSEATGSGELFF. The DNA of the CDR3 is TGTGCCAGCAGTGAAGCGACAGGGTCAGGGGAGCTGTTTTTT.

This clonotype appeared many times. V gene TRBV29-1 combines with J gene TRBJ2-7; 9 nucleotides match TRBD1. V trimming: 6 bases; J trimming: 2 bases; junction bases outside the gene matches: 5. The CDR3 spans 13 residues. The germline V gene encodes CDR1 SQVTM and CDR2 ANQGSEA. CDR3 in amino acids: CSVVGQGPYEQYF. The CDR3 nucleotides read TGCAGCGTCGTGGGACAGGGCCCCTACGAGCAGTACTTC.

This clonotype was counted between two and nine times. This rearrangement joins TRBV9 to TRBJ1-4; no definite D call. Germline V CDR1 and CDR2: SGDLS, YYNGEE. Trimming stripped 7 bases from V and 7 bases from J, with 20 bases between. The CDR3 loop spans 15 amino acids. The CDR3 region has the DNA TGTGCCAGCGGAAAACGGCCCTTTGGAGGTGAAAAACTGTTTTTT. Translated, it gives CASGKRPFGGEKLFF.

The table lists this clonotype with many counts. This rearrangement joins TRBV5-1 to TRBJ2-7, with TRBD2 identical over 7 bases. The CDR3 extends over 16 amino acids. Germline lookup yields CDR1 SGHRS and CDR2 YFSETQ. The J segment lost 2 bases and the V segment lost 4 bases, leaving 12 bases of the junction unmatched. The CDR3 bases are TGCGCCAGCAGCCCGACGGAGGGCCGGGGGGCCTACGAGCAGTACTTC. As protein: CASSPTEGRGAYEQYF.

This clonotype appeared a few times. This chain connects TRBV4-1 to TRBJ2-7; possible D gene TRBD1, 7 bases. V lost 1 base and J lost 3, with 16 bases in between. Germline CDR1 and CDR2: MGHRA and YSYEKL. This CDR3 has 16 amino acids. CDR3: CASSQVGFRGDYEQYF. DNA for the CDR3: TGCGCCAGCAGCCAAGTAGGATTCAGGGGGGACTACGAGCAGTACTTC.

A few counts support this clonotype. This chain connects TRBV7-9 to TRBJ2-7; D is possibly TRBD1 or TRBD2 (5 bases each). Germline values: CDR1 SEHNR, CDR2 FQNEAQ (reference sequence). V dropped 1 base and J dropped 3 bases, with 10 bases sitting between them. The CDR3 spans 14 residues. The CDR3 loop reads CASSLGGAGYEQYF. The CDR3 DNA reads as TGTGCCAGCAGCTTAGGAGGGGCTGGCTACGAGCAGTACTTC. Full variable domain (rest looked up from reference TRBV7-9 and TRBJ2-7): DTGVSQNPRHKITKRGQNVTFRCDPISEHNRLYWYRQTLGQGPEFLTYFQNEAQLEKSRLLSDRFSAERPKGSFSTLEIQRTEQGDSAMYLCASSLGGAGYEQYFGPGTRLTVT.

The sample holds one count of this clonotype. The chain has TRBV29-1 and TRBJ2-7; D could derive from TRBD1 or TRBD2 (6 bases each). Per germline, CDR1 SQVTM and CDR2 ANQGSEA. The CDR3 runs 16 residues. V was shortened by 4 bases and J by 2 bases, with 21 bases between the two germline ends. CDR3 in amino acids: CSVVAPGGTLTYEQYF. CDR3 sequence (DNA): TGCAGCGTTGTAGCTCCTGGCGGGACACTTACCTACGAGCAGTACTTC.

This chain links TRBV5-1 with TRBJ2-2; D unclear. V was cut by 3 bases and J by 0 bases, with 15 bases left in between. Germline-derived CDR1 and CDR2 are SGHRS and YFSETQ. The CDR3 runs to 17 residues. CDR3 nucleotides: TGCGCCAGCAGCTATATCAATCCTACCCCGAACACCGGGGAGCTGTTTTTT. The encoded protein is CASSYINPTPNTGELFF.

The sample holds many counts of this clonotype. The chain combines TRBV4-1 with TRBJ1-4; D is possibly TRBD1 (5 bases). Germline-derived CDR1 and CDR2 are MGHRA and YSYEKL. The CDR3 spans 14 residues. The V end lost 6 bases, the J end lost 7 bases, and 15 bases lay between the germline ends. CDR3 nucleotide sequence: TGCGCCAGCAGAGGGCGGGACGGAAGTGAAAAACTGTTTTTT. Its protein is CASRGRDGSEKLFF.

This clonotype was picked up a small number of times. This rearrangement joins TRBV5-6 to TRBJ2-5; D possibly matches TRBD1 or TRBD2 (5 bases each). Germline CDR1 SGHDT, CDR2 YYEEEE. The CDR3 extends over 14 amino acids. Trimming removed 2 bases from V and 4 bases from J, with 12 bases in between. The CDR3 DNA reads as TGTGCCAGCAGCTTTTCTGCAGGGAGAGAGACCCAGTACTTC. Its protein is CASSFSAGRETQYF.

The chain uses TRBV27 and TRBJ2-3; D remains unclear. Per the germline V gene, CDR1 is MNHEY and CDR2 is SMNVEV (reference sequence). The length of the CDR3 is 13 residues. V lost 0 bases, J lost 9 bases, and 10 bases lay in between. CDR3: CASSLSFLHTQYF. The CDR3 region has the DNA TGTGCCAGCAGTTTATCATTCCTCCACACGCAGTATTTT.